This T cell receptor (beta chain) was recovered during a study of T cell clones after liver transplantation. Study-wide context: TCRbeta sequencing after a pre-transplant mixed lymphocyte reaction identified graft-donor-reactive clones, later tracked in post-transplant blood. Until 12-24 months post-transplant, subjects got standard immunosuppression and no induction.

TCRdb's copy holds only in-frame clones and misses some; the assay was immunoSEQ multiplex PCR. The sample lists about 78,000 clones; around 80% were seen once. Per germline, CDR1 SQVTM and CDR2 ANQGSEA. The CDR3 runs 13 residues. V lost 5 bases and J lost 2; bases outside the gene matches: 1. Turning to this clone: Its target is not known.

General observations from the study: Small, mixed patient groups and varying post-transplant times limit these conclusions. Rather than being deleted, graft donor-reactive T cells may have moved into the graft.

The chain links TRBV29-1 to TRBJ1-3; TRBD1 agrees at 9 bases. The receptor was isolated from a human donor who received a liver transplant. Sequencing used CD4+ T cells from blood, obtained before liver transplant. As DNA, the CDR3 is TGCAGCGTTAGGACAGGGGCTGGAAACACCATATATTTT. Protein sequence: CSVRTGAGNTIYF.